The rows below give T cell receptor beta chains drawn from one sample of a study of radiation and T cells in renal cell carcinoma. Produced via immunoSEQ multiplex PCR; TCRdb's table is partial and in-frame only. This table has around 78,000 clones, about 88% appearing once. Here the sequenced sample was blood, taken from a patient whose treatment included radiotherapy and nephrectomy. The receptors were sampled from a woman between 70 and 85 years old with renal cell carcinoma. Both conserved end residues are part of each CDR3. Fields, in order: J gene, D gene, V gene, clone size, CDR3 protein, CDR3 DNA. A D gene is named only where the DNA matches it firmly. Clone size, where shown, is once, few, many, or a class for clones that have expanded.

>TRBJ2-3|TRBD2|TRBV6-1|NA
CAGDYQKGTDTQYF
TGTGCCGGGGACTATCAAAAAGGCACAGATACGCAGTATTTT
>TRBJ1-1|NA|TRBV28|NA
CASSFGGRQAFF
TGTGCCAGCAGTTTCGGGGGGCGTCAAGCTTTCTTT
>TRBJ1-2|NA|TRBV7-2|NA
CASSLESANYGYTF
TGTGCCAGCAGCTTAGAATCGGCCAACTATGGCTACACCTTC
>TRBJ2-7|NA|TRBV6-1|NA
CASSAKFPTEIRYEQYF
TGTGCCAGCAGTGCCAAATTTCCCACAGAGATCCGATACGAGCAGTACTTC
>TRBJ1-6|NA|TRBV5-8|NA
CAGSPGVRGNSPLHF
TGTGCCGGCAGCCCCGGGGTCCGCGGAAATTCACCCCTCCACTTT
>TRBJ1-3|NA|TRBV9|once
CASSVATAGHTGNTIYF
TGTGCCAGCAGCGTAGCTACCGCGGGCCATACGGGAAACACCATATATTTT
>TRBJ1-4|NA|TRBV6-1|NA
CASSGQGYATNEKLFF
TGTGCCAGCAGTGGCCAGGGATATGCAACTAATGAAAAACTGTTTTTT
>TRBJ1-1|TRBD1|TRBV2|NA
CASSMGDRGTEAFF
TGTGCCAGCAGTATGGGGGACAGGGGCACTGAAGCTTTCTTT
>TRBJ2-2|TRBD1|TRBV4-2|NA
CASSQGQGGSGELFF
TGTGCCAGCAGCCAAGGACAGGGTGGAAGCGGGGAGCTGTTTTTT
>TRBJ1-6|TRBD1|TRBV6-5|few
CASSSSGGNSPLHF
TGTGCCAGCAGTTCATCAGGGGGTAATTCACCCCTCCACTTT
>TRBJ1-2|NA|TRBV19|NA
CATEDNNYGYTF
TGTGCCACCGAAGACAATAACTATGGCTACACCTTC